The 30 T cell receptor beta chains listed next were all sequenced from one sample in a study of T cell repertoires in ileal Crohn's disease (dated by TCRdb to between 2018 and 2021). Library creation used the immunoSEQ multiplex PCR assay. Sourced from immuneACCESS, this table was stored by TCRdb with only in-frame sequences that have V and J called. A share of the clones is absent; for the studies checked, an unresolved V gene accounts for under half, and the remainder has no known explanation. For this sample the table gives tens of thousands of clones, of which about 81% were detected only once. The ten largest make up 4.5% to 6% of the sample. The specimen was ileal tissue. The receptors here all came from an adult with Crohn's disease.

The V and J genes are TRBV9 and TRBJ1-6; D not certain. With 4 bases removed from V and 0 bases from J, the gap between germline ends came to 11 bases. Germline CDR1 reads SGDLS; CDR2 reads YYNGEE. The CDR3 totals 16 residues. CDR3 loop: CASSRYSSSYNSPLHF. The CDR3 DNA reads TGTGCCAGCAGCAGATACAGTAGCTCCTATAATTCACCCCTCCACTTT.

V usage is TRBV21-1 and J usage is TRBJ1-4; the table's D call, TRBD1, has no DNA check behind it. TRBV21-1 is a listed pseudogene. The CDR3 sequence is 15 residues long. CDR3 sequence (DNA): TGTGCCAGCAGCCCACAGGGGGCAACTAATGAAAAACTGTTTTTT. Protein: CASSPQGATNEKLFF.

The CDR3 region has the DNA TGCGCCAGCAGCTTGGATGGGGCGCGTGAAAAACTGTTTTTT. Residues: CASSLDGAREKLFF. The chain has TRBV5-1 and TRBJ1-4; D may be TRBD1 (5 bases). The germline CDR1 and CDR2 sequences are SGHRS and YFSETQ. V lost 0 bases, J lost 7 bases, and 10 bases lay in between. This CDR3 comprises 14 residues. The whole variable domain, filled in from reference TRBV5-1 and TRBJ1-4, reads KAGVTQTPRYLIKTRGQQVTLSCSPISGHRSVSWYQQTPGQGLQFLFEYFSETQRNKGNFPGRFSGRQFSNSRSEMNVSTLELGDSALYLCASSLDGAREKLFFGSGTQLSVL.

This chain uses TRBV29-1 with TRBJ1-4; TRBD1 matches 7 bases. The CDR3 spans 12 residues. Trimming at V came to 6 bases and at J to 8 bases, leaving 6 bases not matched to a gene. Germline V gives CDR1 SQVTM, CDR2 ANQGSEA. The CDR3 sequence is CSVGQDREKLFF. The CDR3 bases are TGCAGCGTCGGACAGGATAGAGAAAAACTGTTTTTT.

This clone has just one count. The rearrangement joins TRBV5-6 to TRBJ1-1; 9 bases are a match to TRBD1. Germline trimming cut 4 bases from V and 1 base from J; bases unmatched to any gene: 8. In germline, CDR1 is SGHDT, CDR2 YYEEEE. There are 16 residues in the CDR3. Here the CDR3 DNA reads TGTGCCAGCAGCCAACCGGGACAGGGAAGGAACACTGAAGCTTTCTTT. Translated, it gives CASSQPGQGRNTEAFF.

Regarding this clone: Germline and junction disagree at one end, which may indicate a read error. V gene TRBV6-1 combines with J gene TRBJ2-7; TRBD2 agrees at 7 bases. CDR1 is MNHNS, CDR2 SASEGT, per germline. This CDR3 comprises 12 residues. CDR3 protein: CASGELGGEQYF. The CDR3 region has the DNA TGTGCCAGCGGTGAACTCGGGGGGGAGCAGTACTTC.

The rearrangement links TRBV4-3 to TRBJ2-3, with 11 bases aligning to TRBD2. Trimming took 0 bases from V and 6 from J; bases not matched to a gene: 11. This CDR3 has 18 residues. Looked up from germline, CDR1 is LGHNA and CDR2 is YSLEER. For the CDR3, the DNA is TGCGCCAGCAGCCAAGACTACGCAACTAGCGGGGGCGTCGATACGCAGTATTTT. The encoded protein is CASSQDYATSGGVDTQYF.

This rearrangement joins TRBV18 to TRBJ1-2, with 8 nucleotides matching TRBD1. This CDR3 has 14 amino acids. Trimming cost V 4 bases and J 9 bases; bases outside gene matches: 10. From germline, CDR1 is KGHSH and CDR2 LQKENI. The CDR3 here is CASSLGTGRGSYTF. Here the CDR3 DNA reads TGTGCCAGCTCACTAGGGACAGGCCGGGGGAGCTACACCTTC.

The J gene is TRBJ1-5, the V gene TRBV10-2; TRBD1 aligns across 8 bases. Unmatched junction bases numbered 10, after V lost 4 bases and J lost 2 bases. CDR1 and CDR2 (germline): WSHSY, SAAADI. This CDR3 region has 17 residues. CDR3 sequence: CASSGTGGNQGNQPQHF. In DNA form, the CDR3 reads TGCGCCAGCAGTGGAACAGGGGGGAATCAGGGCAATCAGCCCCAGCATTTT.

The CDR3 sequence: CASSQFDGYEQYF. CDR3 bases: TGCGCCAGCAGCCAATTCGACGGGTACGAGCAGTACTTC. The chain carries TRBV4-3 and TRBJ2-7, with D unclear. Germline CDR1 and CDR2: LGHNA and YSLEER. The CDR3 runs 13 residues. Trimming shortened V by 2 bases and J by 4 bases, and 9 bases separated the two germline ends.

This clone was found once. This chain links TRBV6-5 with TRBJ2-3, with 8 bases lining up with TRBD1. Germline V gene sequence: CDR1 MNHEY, CDR2 SVGAGI. V was clipped by 11 bases and J by 3 bases; unmatched bases: 13. The CDR3 totals 15 residues. The CDR3 spells CACGQGQWGTDTQYF. The CDR3, as DNA: TGTGCCTGCGGACAGGGCCAATGGGGGACAGATACGCAGTATTTT.

The CDR3 coding sequence is TGCGCCAGCAGCCCGGGACAATTAATTGAACTGTTTTTT. Translated: CASSPGQLIELFF. The chain employs TRBV5-1 and TRBJ1-4, with a weak D call TRBD1 (6 bases). Germline loops: CDR1 SGHRS, CDR2 YFSETQ. V was trimmed by 4 bases and J by 12 bases, leaving 16 bases between them. The CDR3 runs to 13 residues.

Worth noting for this clone: A read error may produce the germline difference seen at one junction end. The chain carries TRBV29-1 and TRBJ2-7; tentative D call: TRBD1 (5 bases). The CDR3 has 12 amino acids. The germline gives CDR1 SQVTM, CDR2 ANQGSEA. The CDR3: CSVEDLRGQVHF. CDR3 DNA: TGCAGCGTTGAAGATTTAAGGGGTCAGGTGCACTTC.

The chain combines TRBV27 with TRBJ1-5, with 7 positions matching TRBD1. With 3 bases clipped from V and 0 bases from J, the junction kept 5 bases outside the gene matches. Germline CDR1 is MNHEY and CDR2 is SMNVEV (reference sequence). The CDR3 is 16 residues long. The CDR3 nucleotides are TGTGCCAGCAGTTTGTCGGGACAGAATAGCAATCAGCCCCAGCATTTT. Translated, it gives CASSLSGQNSNQPQHF.

V and J are TRBV5-1 and TRBJ2-5; 9 nucleotides match TRBD2. The V gene end was trimmed by 4 bases and the J gene end by 4 bases; junction bases not matched to a gene: 11. CDR3 length equals 16 residues. The germline CDR1 and CDR2 sequences are SGHRS and YFSETQ. CDR3 region: CASSRKRSGGSETQYF. The CDR3, as DNA: TGCGCCAGCAGCCGCAAGCGGAGCGGGGGGTCAGAGACCCAGTACTTC.

The genes are TRBV29-1 and TRBJ1-2, with D perhaps matching TRBD1 (5 bases). In germline, CDR1 is SQVTM, CDR2 ANQGSEA. Between the trimmed V and J ends, which lost 3 bases and 6 bases, there was a span of 11 bases. CDR3 length: 12 residues. This CDR3 reads CSVEGGNDGYTF. As DNA, the CDR3 is TGCAGCGTTGAGGGGGGTAATGATGGCTACACCTTC.

This clone was detected a few times. This CDR3 reads CAWSLGLSGYTF. The CDR3 DNA is TGTGCCTGGAGTTTAGGACTTTCCGGCTACACCTTC. The chain combines TRBV30 with TRBJ1-2, with D hard to call. Germline V gene lookup returns CDR1 GTSNPN and CDR2 SVGIG (reference sequence). CDR3 length: 12 residues. V lost 2 bases and J lost 8, with 12 bases in between.

V is TRBV14 and J is TRBJ2-7; possibly TRBD2 for D (5 bases). This CDR3 spans 15 amino acids. CDR1 and CDR2 from the germline V gene are SGHDN and FVKESK. The V end lost 1 base, the J end lost 6 bases, and 16 bases lay between the germline ends. The CDR3 reads CASSQAGFLSGEQYF. CDR3 bases: TGTGCCAGCAGCCAAGCGGGATTCCTATCGGGCGAGCAGTACTTC.

This rearrangement joins TRBV6-6 to TRBJ1-2, with D hard to call. Per germline, CDR1 MNHNY and CDR2 SVGAGI (reference sequence). The CDR3 is 16 amino acids. The ends were cut back, 0 bases at V and 5 bases at J, with 16 bases in the middle. The CDR3 reads CASSYSIGRGLYGYTF. The CDR3 bases are TGTGCCAGCAGTTACTCGATAGGGAGAGGTCTATATGGCTACACCTTC.

The CDR3 sequence is CASSPGWTPLGYTF. The CDR3 DNA sequence: TGTGCCAGCAGCCCGGGGTGGACCCCTCTGGGCTACACCTTC. The V call is TRBV5-5, the J call TRBJ1-2; no definite D call. The CDR3 loop spans 14 amino acids. Germline-derived CDR1 and CDR2 are SGHKS and YYEKEE (reference sequence). V was cut by 4 bases and J by 8 bases, with 18 bases left in between. Full variable domain (outside the CDR3, taken from reference TRBV5-5 and TRBJ1-2): DAGVTQSPTHLIKTRGQQVTLRCSPISGHKSVSWYQQVLGQGPQFIFQYYEKEERGRGNFPDRFSARQFPNYSSELNVNALLLGDSALYLCASSPGWTPLGYTFGSGTRLTVV.

The chain is built from TRBV5-1 and TRBJ2-3; 9 nucleotides align to TRBD1. Germline CDR1 is SGHRS and CDR2 is YFSETQ. With V trimmed by 0 bases and J by 2 bases, 4 bases remained unmatched. This CDR3 has 16 amino acids. The CDR3 loop is CASSLDDRGVTDTQYF. CDR3 sequence (DNA): TGCGCCAGCAGCTTGGACGACAGGGGGGTCACAGATACGCAGTATTTT.

This clone was counted a few times. The rearrangement links TRBV11-2 to TRBJ1-3, with D unresolved. Between the trimmed V and J ends, which lost 3 bases and 2 bases, there was a span of 11 bases. Germline CDR1 and CDR2: SGHAT and FQNNGV. This CDR3 has 15 amino acids. As DNA, the CDR3 is TGTGCCAGCAGCTTGGGAGGAGCTCCTGGAAACACCATATATTTT. This codes for CASSLGGAPGNTIYF.

The rearrangement joins TRBV6-5 to TRBJ2-7; a weak D match, TRBD2 (5 bases). V was shortened by 4 bases and J by 0 bases, with 13 bases between the two germline ends. The CDR3 contains 15 residues. Germline V gene lookup returns CDR1 MNHEY and CDR2 SVGAGI. The CDR3 DNA follows: TGTGCCAGCAGTTCTAGCAGGCGGAGCTCCTACGAGCAGTACTTC. This sequence encodes CASSSSRRSSYEQYF.

This clone was counted a single time. The chain is built from TRBV6-5 and TRBJ1-5; the D gene is possibly TRBD1 (5 bases). There are 15 residues in the CDR3. The germline V gene has CDR1 MNHEY and CDR2 SVGAGI. V shed 7 bases and J shed 2 bases, with 15 bases lying between them. CDR3: CASKGLGTGNQPQHF. The CDR3 DNA follows: TGTGCCAGCAAGGGACTAGGGACCGGCAATCAGCCCCAGCATTTT.

The rearrangement links TRBV5-1 to TRBJ2-5, with 11 bases lining up with TRBD2. The CDR3 has 15 amino acids. Trimming cost V 5 bases and J 4 bases; bases outside gene matches: 7. Per germline, CDR1 SGHRS and CDR2 YFSETQ. The CDR3 sequence is CASRLVAGGPETQYF. The DNA of the CDR3 is TGCGCCAGCAGACTCGTAGCGGGGGGGCCAGAGACCCAGTACTTC.

CDR3: CASSDAAGGLNTEAFF. The CDR3 DNA follows: TGCGCCAGCAGTGATGCGGCAGGGGGGCTGAACACTGAAGCTTTCTTT. This chain connects TRBV10-1 to TRBJ1-1; 7 bases fit TRBD1. Germline CDR1 and CDR2: WNHNN and SYGVQD (reference sequence). The CDR3 spans 16 residues. The J segment lost 0 bases and the V segment lost 3 bases, leaving 7 bases of the junction unmatched.

The CDR3 protein is CASSVRGSSYEQYF. CDR3 DNA sequence: TGTGCCAGCAGTGTACGGGGAAGCTCCTACGAGCAGTACTTC. The V gene is TRBV6-1, the J gene TRBJ2-7, with TRBD2 as a possible D gene (5 bases). V lost 4 bases to trimming and J lost 0 bases, with 10 bases between them. Germline lookup yields CDR1 MNHNS and CDR2 SASEGT. The CDR3 totals 14 residues.

The genes are TRBV19 and TRBJ2-3, with TRBD1 matching 9 bases. The germline CDR1 and CDR2 sequences are LNHDA and SQIVND (reference sequence). The CDR3 covers 15 residues. V dropped 3 bases and J dropped 6; count of bases not matched to a gene: 7. CDR3 in amino acids: CASSMLGQGRDTQYF. CDR3 bases: TGTGCCAGTAGTATGTTAGGACAGGGGAGGGATACGCAGTATTTT.

The V and J genes are TRBV5-1 and TRBJ2-7, with D perhaps TRBD2 (6 bases). Between the trimmed V and J ends, which lost 5 bases and 4 bases, there was a span of 16 bases. The germline V gene has CDR1 SGHRS and CDR2 YFSETQ. The CDR3 consists of 14 residues. The CDR3, as DNA: TGCGCCAGCAGTACCGGGACGGCGGGGTACGAGCAGTACTTC. Translated, it gives CASSTGTAGYEQYF.

This clone was detected only once. The chain combines TRBV5-1 with TRBJ1-3; 10 bases align to TRBD1. The CDR3 length is 17 residues. From germline, CDR1 is SGHRS and CDR2 YFSETQ. V was clipped by 3 bases and J by 4 bases; unmatched bases: 10. The CDR3 DNA follows: TGCGCCAGCAGCTCGGCCCCGACAGGGGGCTCAGGAAACACCATATATTTT. This sequence encodes CASSSAPTGGSGNTIYF.